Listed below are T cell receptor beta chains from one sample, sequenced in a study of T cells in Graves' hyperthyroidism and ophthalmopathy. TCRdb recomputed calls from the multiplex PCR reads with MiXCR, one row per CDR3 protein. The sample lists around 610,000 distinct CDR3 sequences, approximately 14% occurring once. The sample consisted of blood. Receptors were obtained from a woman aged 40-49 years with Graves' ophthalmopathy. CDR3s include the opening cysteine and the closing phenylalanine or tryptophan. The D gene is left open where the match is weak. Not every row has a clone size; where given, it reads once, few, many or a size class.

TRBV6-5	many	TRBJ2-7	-	CASRIGLKGDEQYF	TGTGCCAGCAGGATCGGCCTCAAAGGGGACGAGCAGTACTTC
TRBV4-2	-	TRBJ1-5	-	CATKEGLTTSQPQHF	TGTGCCACAAAAGAAGGCTTGACTACTAGTCAGCCCCAGCATTTT
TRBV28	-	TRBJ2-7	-	CASTRLGTLSYEQYF	TGTGCCAGCACGAGATTGGGGACACTGTCCTACGAGCAGTACTTC
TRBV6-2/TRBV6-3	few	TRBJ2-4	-	CASSATGALAKNIQYF	TGTGCCAGCAGCGCGACAGGAGCCCTAGCCAAAAACATTCAGTACTTC
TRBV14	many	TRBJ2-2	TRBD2	CASSQLLATGELFF	TGTGCCAGCAGCCAATTACTAGCGACCGGGGAGCTGTTTTTT
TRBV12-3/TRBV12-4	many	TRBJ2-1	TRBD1	CATRGLQWNNEQFF	TGTGCCACCAGGGGGCTCCAGTGGAACAATGAGCAGTTCTTC
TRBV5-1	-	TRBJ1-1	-	CASSLWRGSDTEAFF	TGCGCCAGCAGCTTGTGGAGGGGATCGGACACTGAAGCTTTCTTT
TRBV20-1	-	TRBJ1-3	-	CSARDGVQNTIYF	TGCAGTGCTAGAGACGGAGTTCAAAACACCATATATTTT
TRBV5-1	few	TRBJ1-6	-	CASSLGTELRSPLHF	TGCGCCAGCAGCTTGGGGACAGAATTGAGATCACCCCTCCACTTT
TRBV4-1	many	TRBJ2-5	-	CASSQDGPARGETQYF	TGCGCCAGCAGCCAAGACGGGCCGGCTAGGGGTGAGACCCAGTACTTC
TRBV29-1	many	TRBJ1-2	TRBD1	CSAGDRNYGYTF	TGCAGCGCTGGGGACAGGAACTATGGCTACACCTTC
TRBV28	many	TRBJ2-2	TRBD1	CASSSGAGGNTGELFF	TGTGCCAGCAGTTCGGGTGCAGGGGGAAACACCGGGGAGCTGTTTTTT
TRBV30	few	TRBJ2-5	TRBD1	CAWGGQSQETQYF	TGTGCCTGGGGGGGACAGTCCCAAGAGACCCAGTACTTC
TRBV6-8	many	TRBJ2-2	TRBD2	CASSQSAGVPPGELFF	TGTGCCAGCAGTCAATCAGCGGGAGTGCCCCCCGGGGAGCTGTTTTTT
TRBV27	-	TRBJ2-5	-	CASSLSFGQGKTQYF	TGTGCCAGCAGTTTATCCTTCGGGCAGGGAAAGACCCAGTACTTC
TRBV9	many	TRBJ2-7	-	CASSVVRESSYEQYF	TGTGCCAGCAGCGTAGTCAGGGAATCCTCCTACGAGCAGTACTTC
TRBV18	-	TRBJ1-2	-	CASSPQGAGNNYGYTF	TGTGCCAGCTCACCACAAGGGGCAGGAAACAACTATGGCTACACCTTC
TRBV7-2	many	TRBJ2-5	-	CASSLLGGPETQYF	TGTGCCAGCAGCTTATTAGGGGGGCCTGAGACCCAGTACTTC
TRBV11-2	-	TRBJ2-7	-	CASSSGWVGTYEQYF	TGTGCCAGCAGCTCGGGGTGGGTGGGGACCTACGAGCAGTACTTC
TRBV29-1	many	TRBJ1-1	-	CSVNSGHMNTEAFF	TGCAGCGTCAATTCTGGACACATGAACACTGAAGCTTTCTTT
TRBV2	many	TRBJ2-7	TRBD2	CARSAGGHEQYF	TGTGCCAGGAGTGCGGGAGGTCACGAGCAGTACTTC
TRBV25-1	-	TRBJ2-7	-	CASSKNGGYEQYF	TGTGCCAGCAGTAAAAACGGCGGCTACGAGCAGTACTTC
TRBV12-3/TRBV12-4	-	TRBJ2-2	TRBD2	CASRPGLERGNTGELFF	TGTGCCAGCAGACCGGGACTAGAGAGGGGGAACACCGGGGAGCTGTTTTTT
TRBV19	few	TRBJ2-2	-	CASSLLGSNTGELFF	TGTGCCAGTAGTCTACTAGGTTCGAACACCGGGGAGCTGTTTTTT
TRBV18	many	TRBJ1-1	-	CASSPTREGEAFF	TGTGCCAGCTCACCCACTCGGGAGGGTGAAGCTTTCTTT
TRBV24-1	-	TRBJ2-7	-	CATSESAGAYEQYF	TGTGCCACCAGTGAATCCGCCGGGGCCTACGAGCAGTACTTC
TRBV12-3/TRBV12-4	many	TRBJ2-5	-	CASSSWGRGGGTQYF	TGTGCCAGCAGTTCCTGGGGCAGGGGCGGTGGGACCCAGTACTTC
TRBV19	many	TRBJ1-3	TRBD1	CASRRTGSTGNTIYF	TGTGCCAGTAGAAGGACAGGGTCGACTGGAAACACCATATATTTT
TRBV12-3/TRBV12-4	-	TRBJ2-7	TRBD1	CASTKTGGSYEQYF	TGTGCCAGCACCAAGACAGGGGGCAGCTACGAGCAGTACTTC
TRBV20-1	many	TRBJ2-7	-	CSARDLGGRSYEQYF	TGCAGTGCTAGAGATCTGGGGGGCCGGTCCTACGAGCAGTACTTC
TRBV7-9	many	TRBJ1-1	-	CASSKTEDAEAFF	TGTGCCAGCAGCAAAACAGAAGATGCTGAAGCTTTCTTT
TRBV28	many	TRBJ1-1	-	CASSYMGHSNTEAFF	TGTGCCAGCAGCTACATGGGACATTCGAACACTGAAGCTTTCTTT
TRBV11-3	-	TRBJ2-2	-	CASSADRSSGELFF	TGTGCCAGCAGCGCCGACAGGTCGTCAGGGGAGCTGTTTTTT
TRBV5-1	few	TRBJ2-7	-	CASSLDGQSYEQYF	TGCGCCAGCAGCTTGGACGGGCAGTCTTACGAGCAGTACTTC
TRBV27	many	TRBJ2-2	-	CASRQGNTGELFF	TGTGCCAGCAGGCAGGGGAACACCGGGGAGCTGTTTTTT
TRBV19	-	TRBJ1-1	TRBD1	CASSDGQGRFEAFF	TGTGCCAGTAGTGACGGACAGGGGAGGTTTGAAGCTTTCTTT
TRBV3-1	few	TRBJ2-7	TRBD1	CASSQSVGGDRGYEQYF	TGTGCCAGCAGCCAGAGCGTTGGCGGGGACAGGGGGTACGAGCAGTACTTC
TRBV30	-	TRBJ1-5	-	CAWSLGAGQPQHF	TGTGCCTGGAGTCTGGGCGCGGGTCAGCCCCAGCATTTT
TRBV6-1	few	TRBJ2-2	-	CASRPDGAREGGELFF	TGTGCCAGCAGGCCGGACGGGGCTCGAGAGGGCGGGGAGCTGTTTTTT
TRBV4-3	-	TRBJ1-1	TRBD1	CASSPGQGALVTEAFF	TGCGCCAGCAGCCCGGGACAGGGGGCGCTTGTCACTGAAGCTTTCTTT
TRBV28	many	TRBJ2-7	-	CASTGLGYEQYF	TGTGCCAGCACCGGCCTGGGTTACGAGCAGTACTTC
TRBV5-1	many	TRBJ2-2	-	CASSLGGTANTGELFF	TGCGCCAGCAGCTTGGGGGGGACCGCGAACACCGGGGAGCTGTTTTTT
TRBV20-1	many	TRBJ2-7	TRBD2	CSAQSTSGSYEQYF	TGCAGTGCCCAGTCAACTAGCGGGAGTTACGAGCAGTACTTC
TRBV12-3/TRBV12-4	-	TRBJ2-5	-	CASSLAGVRKETQYF	TGTGCCAGCAGTTTAGCGGGGGTCCGGAAAGAGACCCAGTACTTC
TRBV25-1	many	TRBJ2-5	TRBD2	CASSRLADVLTQYF	TGTGCCAGCAGTCGACTAGCGGATGTGTTGACCCAGTACTTC
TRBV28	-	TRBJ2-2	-	CASSRDGAGELFF	TGTGCCAGCAGTCGGGACGGTGCGGGGGAGCTGTTTTTT
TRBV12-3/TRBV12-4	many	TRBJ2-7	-	CASRPTRAPGEQYF	TGTGCCAGCAGACCTACCCGGGCCCCCGGAGAGCAGTACTTC
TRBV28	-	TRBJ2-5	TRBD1	CASSLWSGGHHKLQETQYF	TGTGCCAGCAGTTTATGGTCAGGGGGCCATCACAAGTTACAAGAGACCCAGTACTTC
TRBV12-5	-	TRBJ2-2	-	CASGSKNTGELFF	TGTGCTAGTGGCTCCAAGAACACCGGGGAGCTGTTTTTT
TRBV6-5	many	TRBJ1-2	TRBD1	CASSYSDRENYGYTF	TGTGCCAGCAGTTACTCGGACAGGGAGAACTATGGCTACACCTTC
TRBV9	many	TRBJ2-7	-	CASTLIGSAF	TGTGCCAGCACTTTAATAGGAAGCGCCTTC
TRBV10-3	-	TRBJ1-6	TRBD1	CAISEDRANSPLHF	TGTGCCATCAGTGAGGACAGGGCGAATTCACCCCTCCACTTT
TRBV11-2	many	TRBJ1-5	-	CASSLETVPGQPQHF	TGTGCCAGCAGCTTAGAGACGGTCCCCGGGCAGCCCCAGCATTTT
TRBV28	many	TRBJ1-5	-	CASSPRAGGRHQPQHF	TGTGCCAGCAGCCCAAGGGCCGGGGGCCGGCATCAGCCCCAGCATTTT
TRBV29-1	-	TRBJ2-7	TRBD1	CSVDGQGRDSYEQYF	TGCAGCGTTGATGGACAGGGGAGGGACTCCTACGAGCAGTACTTC